A selection of T cell receptor beta chains follows, all from one sample in a study of OX40 agonist ivuxolimab in advanced cancers. Clones were sequenced by immunoSEQ multiplex PCR, and TCRdb holds only the in-frame ones, with some missing. The sample includes 70,000 to 90,000 clones, roughly 80% of them seen just once. The source was CD4+ or CD8+ T cells sorted from blood, collected in a trial of the OX40 agonist ivuxolimab. The source of these receptors is an adult with an advanced solid tumor such as melanoma, head and neck, liver or kidney cancer. The CDR3 runs from the conserved cysteine through the conserved F or W. D genes are given only for firm matches. Not all rows give a size; the values are once, few, many and, for expanded clones, a class.

V gene: TRBV6-1
J gene: TRBJ1-5
clone size: .
D gene: .
CDR3 DNA: TGTGCCAGCAGTGAAGCGAGGGATAAGGGCAATCAGCCCCAGCATTTT
CDR3 protein: CASSEARDKGNQPQHF

V gene: TRBV19
J gene: TRBJ2-7
clone size: .
D gene: TRBD2
CDR3 DNA: TGTGCCAGTAGTATAGCACTAGCGGACCTCTACGAGCAGTACTTC
CDR3 protein: CASSIALADLYEQYF

V gene: TRBV7-9
J gene: TRBJ1-5
clone size: .
D gene: TRBD1
CDR3 DNA: TGTGCCAGCAGCTTAGGGGGGGGACAGGGTCGGCAGCCCCAGCATTTT
CDR3 protein: CASSLGGGQGRQPQHF

V gene: TRBV5-1
J gene: TRBJ2-3
clone size: .
D gene: .
CDR3 DNA: TGCGCCAGCAGAGTAGGGGACGGGACGCAGTATTTT
CDR3 protein: CASRVGDGTQYF

V gene: TRBV5-1
J gene: TRBJ2-5
clone size: once
D gene: TRBD2
CDR3 DNA: TGCGCCAGCAGCACGGGACTAGCGGGAGGGCCAAGAGGGGAGACCCAGTACTTC
CDR3 protein: CASSTGLAGGPRGETQYF

V gene: TRBV5-1
J gene: TRBJ2-7
clone size: .
D gene: .
CDR3 DNA: TGCGCCAGCAGCACCTCCCGGGACGGAGGGCTAGACGAGCAGTACTTC
CDR3 protein: CASSTSRDGGLDEQYF

V gene: TRBV4-2
J gene: TRBJ2-7
clone size: .
D gene: .
CDR3 DNA: TGTGCCAGCAGCCTCCTGGGGGGGGCTGGAGGCTACGAGCAGTACTTC
CDR3 protein: CASSLLGGAGGYEQYF

V gene: TRBV5-1
J gene: TRBJ2-3
clone size: .
D gene: TRBD2
CDR3 DNA: TGCGCCAGCAGCTTAGAAACTAGCGGTACAGATACGCAGTATTTT
CDR3 protein: CASSLETSGTDTQYF

V gene: TRBV7-3
J gene: TRBJ2-5
clone size: .
D gene: TRBD2
CDR3 DNA: TGTGCCAGCAGCCCAGGACTAGCGGGGGCGCCCCAGTACTTC
CDR3 protein: CASSPGLAGAPQYF

V gene: TRBV11-2
J gene: TRBJ1-1
clone size: .
D gene: TRBD1
CDR3 DNA: TGTGCCAGCAGCGCGGGACAGGGCATGAACACTGAAGCTTTCTTT
CDR3 protein: CASSAGQGMNTEAFF

V gene: TRBV10-3
J gene: TRBJ2-7
clone size: .
D gene: TRBD2
CDR3 DNA: TGTGCCATCAGCACTAGCGGATCCTACGAGCAGTACTTC
CDR3 protein: CAISTSGSYEQYF

V gene: TRBV7-6
J gene: TRBJ1-2
clone size: .
D gene: .
CDR3 DNA: TGTGCCAGCAGCCCTGGAGAGGGGGGCGGAAAGTATGGCTACACCTTC
CDR3 protein: CASSPGEGGGKYGYTF

V gene: TRBV6-6
J gene: TRBJ1-3
clone size: .
D gene: .
CDR3 DNA: TGTGCCAGCAGTCTTATCGGCTCTGGAAACACCATATATTTT
CDR3 protein: CASSLIGSGNTIYF

V gene: TRBV7-3
J gene: TRBJ2-1
clone size: .
D gene: TRBD2
CDR3 DNA: TGTGCCAGCAACGGGACTAGTTCTTACAATGAGCAGTTCTTC
CDR3 protein: CASNGTSSYNEQFF

V gene: TRBV6-6
J gene: TRBJ1-5
clone size: .
D gene: .
CDR3 DNA: TGTGCCAGCAGTTACGGAGGTCAGCCCCAGCATTTT
CDR3 protein: CASSYGGQPQHF

V gene: TRBV9
J gene: TRBJ1-2
clone size: .
D gene: TRBD1
CDR3 DNA: TGTGCCAGCAGCCGACCCGCCGGGACAGGCGGAAACTATGGCTACACCTTC
CDR3 protein: CASSRPAGTGGNYGYTF

V gene: TRBV6-5
J gene: TRBJ1-1
clone size: .
D gene: .
CDR3 DNA: TGTGCCAGCAGTCAATTGACAGTTAACACTGAAGCTTTCTTT
CDR3 protein: CASSQLTVNTEAFF

V gene: TRBV6-5
J gene: TRBJ1-2
clone size: .
D gene: .
CDR3 DNA: TGTGCCAGCAGCCGGGGGAGGGTTGGAAACTATGGCTACACCTTC
CDR3 protein: CASSRGRVGNYGYTF

V gene: TRBV7-3
J gene: TRBJ2-3
clone size: .
D gene: .
CDR3 DNA: TGTGCCAGCAGCACTGGGACATCTAGCACAGATACGCAGTATTTT
CDR3 protein: CASSTGTSSTDTQYF

V gene: TRBV5-6
J gene: TRBJ2-7
clone size: .
D gene: TRBD1
CDR3 DNA: TGTGCCAGCAGCTTGGCCCGGGACAGGGTCCGCGAGCAGTACTTC
CDR3 protein: CASSLARDRVREQYF

V gene: TRBV6-1
J gene: TRBJ2-1
clone size: few
D gene: TRBD2
CDR3 DNA: TGTGCCAGCAGTGACCTAGCGGGGGGTTACAATGAGCAGTTCTTC
CDR3 protein: CASSDLAGGYNEQFF

V gene: TRBV9
J gene: TRBJ2-3
clone size: .
D gene: .
CDR3 DNA: TGTGCCAGCAGCGTAGATGGTGTCGTAGATACGCAGTATTTT
CDR3 protein: CASSVDGVVDTQYF

V gene: TRBV5-1
J gene: TRBJ1-2
clone size: once
D gene: .
CDR3 DNA: TGCGCCAGCAGCTTGGCCGGGAGGGATCTTCGTGGCTACACCTTC
CDR3 protein: CASSLAGRDLRGYTF

V gene: TRBV28
J gene: TRBJ1-6
clone size: many
D gene: .
CDR3 DNA: TGTGCCAGCAGTTATCCCCAGCAAGTTCTCCTCCACTTT
CDR3 protein: CASSYPQQVLLHF

V gene: TRBV6-1
J gene: TRBJ2-7
clone size: .
D gene: TRBD1
CDR3 DNA: TGTGCCAGCACCCAAAGGACAGGGACCTACGAGCAGTACTTC
CDR3 protein: CASTQRTGTYEQYF

V gene: TRBV5-4
J gene: TRBJ1-2
clone size: .
D gene: .
CDR3 DNA: TGTGCCAGCAGTCTTGGGGGGGAAGTCGCTAACTATGGCTACACCTTC
CDR3 protein: CASSLGGEVANYGYTF

V gene: TRBV6-1
J gene: TRBJ2-7
clone size: .
D gene: .
CDR3 DNA: TGTGCCAGCAGTGAGGGACTCCTTACTATTACCCACGAGCAGTACTTC
CDR3 protein: CASSEGLLTITHEQYF

V gene: TRBV7-9
J gene: TRBJ1-2
clone size: .
D gene: TRBD1
CDR3 DNA: TGTGCCAGCAGCCAAATGGGGGACAGGGGGGATTTGGATGGCTACACCTTC
CDR3 protein: CASSQMGDRGDLDGYTF

V gene: TRBV2
J gene: TRBJ2-2
clone size: .
D gene: TRBD1
CDR3 DNA: TGTGCCAGGAACCTAGAACAGGGGGCTATCACCGGGGAGCTGTTTTTT
CDR3 protein: CARNLEQGAITGELFF

V gene: TRBV7-2
J gene: TRBJ1-5
clone size: .
D gene: TRBD1
CDR3 DNA: TGTGCCAGCAGCCCCGACAGGGGCAATCAGCCCCAGCATTTT
CDR3 protein: CASSPDRGNQPQHF

V gene: TRBV18
J gene: TRBJ2-1
clone size: .
D gene: TRBD2
CDR3 DNA: TGTGCCAGCTCAGTCACTAGCGGGGGGGACAATGAGCAGTTCTTC
CDR3 protein: CASSVTSGGDNEQFF

V gene: TRBV19
J gene: TRBJ1-5
clone size: .
D gene: TRBD1
CDR3 DNA: TGTGCCAGTATCGGCAAATCCAGAGACAGGGTTGCAAATCAGCCCCAGCATTTT
CDR3 protein: CASIGKSRDRVANQPQHF

V gene: TRBV7-9
J gene: TRBJ2-2
clone size: .
D gene: TRBD2
CDR3 DNA: TGTGCCAGCAGCCAAACCCGCGGGGGGGCTCCCGGGGAGCTGTTTTTT
CDR3 protein: CASSQTRGGAPGELFF

V gene: TRBV30
J gene: TRBJ1-5
clone size: .
D gene: .
CDR3 DNA: TGTGCCTGGAGTTTCAGGGGCGGTCAGCCCCAGCATTTT
CDR3 protein: CAWSFRGGQPQHF

V gene: TRBV2
J gene: TRBJ2-5
clone size: many
D gene: .
CDR3 DNA: TGTGCCAGCAGTGGGCAAGAGACCCAGTACTTC
CDR3 protein: CASSGQETQYF

V gene: TRBV18
J gene: TRBJ1-4
clone size: .
D gene: TRBD1
CDR3 DNA: TGTGCCAGCTCACCGGGACAGGGTCAGGAAAAACTGTTTTTT
CDR3 protein: CASSPGQGQEKLFF

V gene: TRBV14
J gene: TRBJ2-2
clone size: .
D gene: .
CDR3 DNA: TGTGCCAGCAGCCAGTATATGAGCACCGGGGAGCTGTTTTTT
CDR3 protein: CASSQYMSTGELFF

V gene: TRBV9
J gene: TRBJ1-2
clone size: .
D gene: TRBD1
CDR3 DNA: TGTGCCAGCAGGGGGACAGCTACTAACTATGGCTACACCTTC
CDR3 protein: CASRGTATNYGYTF

V gene: TRBV11-1
J gene: TRBJ1-1
clone size: .
D gene: .
CDR3 DNA: TGTGCCAGCAGCTTACGGGCCCCGGGAGGGAACACTGAAGCTTTCTTT
CDR3 protein: CASSLRAPGGNTEAFF

V gene: TRBV7-2
J gene: TRBJ2-1
clone size: .
D gene: TRBD1
CDR3 DNA: TGTGCCAGCAGCTCGAACAGGGGCGATGAGCAGTTCTTC
CDR3 protein: CASSSNRGDEQFF

V gene: TRBV9
J gene: TRBJ2-1
clone size: .
D gene: .
CDR3 DNA: TGTGCCAGCAGCGGGTCGATGGATGAGCAGTTCTTC
CDR3 protein: CASSGSMDEQFF